These T cell receptor beta chains were read from a single sample in a study of T-cell reconstitution after alpha-beta-depleted transplantation in children. TCRdb recomputed calls from the PCR reads with MiXCR, one row per CDR3 protein. The table includes approximately 500,000 distinct CDR3 sequences, around 27% detected once. This specimen was PBMCs, taken before TCRalphabeta/CD19-depleted stem cell transplant. All receptors come from a boy in the first two years of life with Wiskott-Aldrich syndrome, due to receive a stem cell transplant. Both conserved end residues are part of each CDR3. The D gene is left open where the match is weak. Clone size is stated in some rows and not others, as once, few, many or a class when expanded.

TRBD2	15	TRBV5-1	TRBJ2-7	few	CASSLEPGLVIEQYF	TGCGCCAGCAGCTTGGAACCGGGACTAGTCATTGAGCAGTACTTC
-	13	TRBV6-1	TRBJ2-7	-	CASERTGAYEQYF	TGTGCCAGCGAAAGGACGGGGGCCTACGAGCAGTACTTC
-	12	TRBV6-1	TRBJ1-2	few	CASSEWAGGYTF	TGTGCCAGCAGTGAATGGGCGGGCGGCTACACCTTC
-	15	TRBV28	TRBJ1-1	-	CASSFLRVGNTEAFF	TGTGCCAGCAGTTTTCTACGGGTGGGGAACACTGAAGCTTTCTTT
TRBD1	14	TRBV29-1	TRBJ2-4	-	CSVAGTGAKNIQYF	TGCAGCGTGGCCGGGACAGGAGCCAAAAACATTCAGTACTTC
-	16	TRBV7-8	TRBJ1-1	few	CASSFRWQGPNTEAFF	TGTGCCAGCAGCTTCCGCTGGCAGGGGCCGAACACTGAAGCTTTCTTT
TRBD2	19	TRBV14	TRBJ2-1	few	CASSQDIGLAGASYNEQFF	TGTGCCAGCAGCCAAGATATTGGACTAGCGGGTGCGTCCTACAATGAGCAGTTCTTC
-	13	TRBV10-3	TRBJ2-7	-	CAISGEGEGEQYF	TGTGCCATCAGTGGCGAAGGGGAAGGGGAGCAGTACTTC
-	12	TRBV28	TRBJ2-5	few	CASSGFRVTQYF	TGTGCCAGCAGTGGCTTCCGAGTGACCCAGTACTTC
TRBD2	16	TRBV5-1	TRBJ2-3	few	CASSLGLAGMVDTQYF	TGCGCCAGCAGCTTGGGGCTAGCGGGAATGGTGGATACGCAGTATTTT
-	14	TRBV27	TRBJ2-1	few	CASSLGPGFSEQFF	TGTGCCAGCAGTTTAGGACCAGGGTTTAGTGAGCAGTTCTTC
-	13	TRBV5-1	TRBJ2-7	few	CASSPAGVYEQYF	TGTGCCAGCTCACCGGCCGGAGTCTACGAGCAGTACTTC
-	15	TRBV9	TRBJ2-3	few	CASSDQLRGTDTQYF	TGTGCCAGCAGCGATCAGCTTCGGGGCACAGATACGCAGTATTTT
-	17	TRBV12-3/TRBV12-4	TRBJ1-1	-	CASSRAKGAGFTTEAFF	TGTGCCAGCAGTCGAGCCAAGGGCGCAGGGTTTACCACTGAAGCTTTCTTT
-	14	TRBV12-3/TRBV12-4	TRBJ2-5	-	CASSFPRESETQYF	TGTGCCAGCAGTTTTCCCAGGGAATCTGAGACCCAGTACTTC
-	16	TRBV11-3	TRBJ2-2	-	CASSLDRRVVAGELFF	TGTGCCAGCAGCTTAGATCGTCGGGTTGTCGCCGGGGAGCTGTTTTTT
TRBD2	17	TRBV4-1	TRBJ2-1	-	CASSQDPPGLGANEQFF	TGCGCCAGCAGCCAAGATCCTCCGGGACTAGGTGCGAATGAGCAGTTCTTC
TRBD2	16	TRBV20-1	TRBJ2-1	-	CSANLVASGRNNEQFF	TGCAGTGCTAATCTTGTGGCTAGCGGGAGAAACAATGAGCAGTTCTTC
-	13	TRBV29-1	TRBJ2-2	-	CSGEVRGSGELFF	TGCAGCGGGGAGGTTCGGGGGTCCGGGGAGCTGTTTTTT
-	17	TRBV12-3/TRBV12-4	TRBJ2-1	-	CASSLRISGRSYNEQFF	TGTGCCAGCAGTTTACGAATTTCGGGCCGCTCCTACAATGAGCAGTTCTTC
TRBD2	16	TRBV7-9	TRBJ2-5	few	CASSFLAGGPGETQYF	TGTGCCAGCAGCTTCCTAGCGGGAGGGCCGGGGGAGACCCAGTACTTC
-	18	TRBV5-1	TRBJ2-3	-	CASSLEAPSMPSTDTQYF	TGCGCCAGCAGCTTGGAGGCACCCAGTATGCCTAGCACAGATACGCAGTATTTT
-	13	TRBV7-7	TRBJ2-5	-	CASSADFGETQYF	TGTGCCAGCAGCGCGGACTTTGGAGAGACCCAGTACTTC
-	15	TRBV5-1	TRBJ2-3	-	CASSSPLLGHYTQYF	TGCGCCAGCAGCTCCCCTCTGCTAGGGCACTATACGCAGTATTTT
-	15	TRBV7-2	TRBJ2-1	-	CASTKELSSYNEQFF	TGTGCCAGCACCAAAGAACTAAGCTCCTACAATGAGCAGTTCTTC
-	14	TRBV7-2	TRBJ2-5	few	CASSQSWGQETQYF	TGTGCCAGCAGCCAGAGCTGGGGCCAAGAGACCCAGTACTTC
-	16	TRBV20-1	TRBJ2-3	few	CSAERWGVPSTDTQYF	TGCAGTGCGGAGAGATGGGGCGTGCCCAGCACAGATACGCAGTATTTT
-	14	TRBV12-3/TRBV12-4	TRBJ1-5	-	CASSFGQAPQPQHF	TGTGCCAGCAGTTTCGGTCAGGCCCCTCAGCCCCAGCATTTT
-	12	TRBV29-1	TRBJ1-1	few	CSVVGDAVEAFF	TGCAGCGTTGTCGGTGATGCTGTTGAAGCTTTCTTT
-	16	TRBV5-1	TRBJ2-5	few	CASSLFADLAAETQYF	TGCGCCAGCAGCTTGTTTGCAGATCTGGCTGCAGAGACCCAGTACTTC
TRBD2	17	TRBV28	TRBJ2-3	-	CASSFPGLAGEADTQYF	TGTGCCAGCAGTTTCCCGGGACTAGCGGGAGAGGCAGATACGCAGTATTTT
-	16	TRBV28	TRBJ1-1	-	CASSFYPLGSHTEAFF	TGTGCCAGCAGTTTTTACCCACTCGGATCTCACACTGAAGCTTTCTTT
TRBD1	14	TRBV5-1	TRBJ2-7	-	CASSLNRGPYEQYF	TGCGCCAGCAGCTTAAACAGGGGTCCTTACGAGCAGTACTTC